Included here is one T cell receptor (beta chain) sequence, with context. This clonotype was found a few times. Its specific antigen is unknown. Base qualities are not provided; no much larger clone lies one nucleotide away. The data were obtained in a study of regulatory T cells in long-lasting Graves disease (dated by TCRdb to the early 2020s). The study in broad terms: Persistent Graves' disease meant more than 5 years of antithyroid drug treatment with TSH receptor autoantibodies that stayed positive. The study took place in China and was registered as a clinical trial. In the clinical cohort, patients with persistent Graves' disease had used antithyroid drugs for an average of about 9.4 years. A total of around 35 samples underwent TCR sequencing: around 13 from persistent and approximately 20 from newly diagnosed Graves' disease patients. This study used TCR sequencing and RNA sequencing of peripheral blood to compare persistent Graves' disease patients against newly diagnosed Graves' disease patients.

The receptor library was made with multiplex PCR. Instrument on record: Illumina HiSeq 4000. iRepertoire HTBI primers and Arm-PCR amplification of CDR3 regions were used to construct TCR beta libraries. Before sequencing, the PCR products underwent gel purification. On the study's bioinformatics: Gene usage analysis of CDR3 amino acid clonotypes relied on the roughly 60 TRBV and 15 or so TRBJ segments identified across samples. COPE and FqMerger were used to merge filtered high-quality paired reads into contigs. BLAST was used to align contigs to IMGT TRBV, TRBD and TRBJ reference genes, and CDR3 was defined according to IMGT. Any clonotype with a frequency above 0.1% was counted as a highly expanded clone. Shannon entropy served as the measure of repertoire diversity, while the Gini coefficient captured V-J evenness. A clonotype found in more than one individual was treated as public. TCRdb trimmed the raw reads at Q25, called clones with MiXCR and kept productive beta chains. A single entry per CDR3 protein holds the most common genes and DNA from its merged rows. TCRdb's processing, not the authors' own work, is the source of the V and J calls. The sample table lists 360,000 or so distinct CDR3 sequences, less than 30% of them with a count of one. Approximately 28% of the sample lies in the top ten.

The study at large found these results: The authors noted that the small sample size was a limitation that may lower accuracy. Persistent disease showed preferential use of TRBV28, TRBJ1-2 and TRBJ2-5, whereas newly diagnosed disease favored TRBV20-1 and TRBJ2-1. The study examined only peripheral blood because the primary lesion, thyroid tissue, could not be accessed. More public clonotypes were shared among persistent patients (around 3,000) than among newly diagnosed patients (under 1,000). Sequencing and analysis were limited to the TCR beta chain. Compared with newly diagnosed patients, persistent Graves' disease patients had lower TCR Shannon entropy and fewer highly expanded clones, which suggests clonal expansion.

The time point label for this specimen denotes: persistent/refractory GD, antithyroid drugs over 5 years with positive TRAb. For both TCR sequencing and RNA sequencing, RNA was extracted from PBMCs in TRIzol. Graves' disease was diagnosed according to American Thyroid Association guidelines. Patients for the study were recruited at an endocrinology department in Xi'an, China. Each patient gave approximately 9 milliliters of peripheral blood, collected in an EDTA anticoagulant tube. Ficoll Paque Plus density gradient separation was used to isolate PBMCs, and no further T cell sorting was performed. An Agilent 2100 Bioanalyzer and agarose gel were used to check RNA quality, and a NanoDrop 2000 was used to measure RNA concentration. CDR1 and CDR2, per the germline V gene, are SGHDN and FVKESK. The CDR3 runs 15 amino acids, cysteine and phenylalanine included. Kept here is only the CDR3 DNA, which spans 45 bases and is read in frame from base 1. The V and J ends are trimmed by 1 base and 10 bases, leaving 14 bases between them.

Sample: peripheral blood mononuclear cells (PBMCs), taken when the disease was refractory, from a patient treated with antithyroid drugs. This receptor chain uses TRBV14 and TRBJ1-6, and possibly TRBD1, on 5 matching bases. The clonotype was recovered from a woman aged 40-49 years with Graves disease. Donor details come from another sample of the same person, matched by shared clones. The CDR3 in this case is CASSQASGRISPLHF. The DNA reads TGTGCCAGCAGCCAAGCATCAGGGCGTATCTCACCCCTCCACTTT.